This T cell receptor beta chain was captured in a study of blood T cell repertoires in COVID-19. Trimming cost V 1 base and J 8 bases; bases outside gene matches: 11. The V gene's germline CDR1 is SGHTA and CDR2 FQGNSA. There are 16 residues in the CDR3. Here immunoSEQ multiplex PCR was the method, and the copy in TCRdb shows in-frame clones only, minus some. The profile shows about 190,000 clones, around four fifths of them singletons. The chain links TRBV7-2 to TRBJ2-1; TRBD2 matches at 7 bases. Material for sequencing was peripheral blood. The origin of this receptor is a woman aged 70-85 years with active or convalescent COVID-19. The chain's CDR3 is CASSLVASGRKYEQFF. The CDR3 DNA sequence: TGTGCCAGCAGCTTAGTGGCTAGCGGAAGAAAATATGAGCAGTTCTTC.